This T cell receptor (beta chain) was documented in a study of T cells in Graves' hyperthyroidism and ophthalmopathy. Ophthalmopathy patients had Clinical Activity Score at least 3, NOSPECS grade at least 4, duration under 3 months. PBMCs were obtained from about 9 ml fresh peripheral blood. TCR beta CDR3 sequences were amplified from RNA transcripts. When the TCR CDR3 underwent first-round RT-PCR, the HTBI primer set was used. TCRdb reprocessed the multiplex PCR reads via MiXCR and lists one record per CDR3 protein. In the table there are about 350,000 distinct CDR3 sequences, approximately 14% of which are singletons. V shed 4 bases, J shed 8 bases, and the junction held 9 bases outside the gene matches. The CDR3 consists of 14 residues. The germline gives CDR1 SGHRS, CDR2 YFSETQ.

This receptor was identified in a woman in her fifties or sixties with Graves' ophthalmopathy. Sequenced: blood. The V and J genes are TRBV5-1 and TRBJ1-2, with 9 bases matching TRBD1. DNA for the CDR3: TGCGCCAGCAGCGTGGACAGGGGTCCCTGGGGCTACACCTTC. This codes for CASSVDRGPWGYTF. The entire variable domain, with the rest obtained from reference TRBV5-1 and TRBJ1-2, is as follows: KAGVTQTPRYLIKTRGQQVTLSCSPISGHRSVSWYQQTPGQGLQFLFEYFSETQRNKGNFPGRFSGRQFSNSRSEMNVSTLELGDSALYLCASSVDRGPWGYTFGSGTRLTVV.